The 17 T cell receptor beta chains given below trace back to one sample, sequenced in a study of T cell responses to AZD1222 COVID-19 vaccine. The method was immunoSEQ multiplex PCR; TCRdb's version includes in-frame clones alone and lacks a portion of them. The sample has roughly 99,000 clones; about 89% are singletons. The sample here was peripheral blood, taken on day 0 of AZD1222 vaccination. The receptors originated from an adult in good health.

The chain couples TRBV24-1 to TRBJ2-2; TRBD2 might be the D (6 bases). The CDR3 sequence is 11 residues long. Germline CDR1 KGHDR, CDR2 SFDVKD. Trimming pared 9 bases from V and 5 bases from J, leaving 6 bases between. As DNA, the CDR3 is TGTGCCACCCGGGGGACCGGGGAGCTGTTTTTT. Translated: CATRGTGELFF.

This chain joins TRBV6-5 and TRBJ2-7; TRBD2 is a possible D gene (6 bases). Germline-derived CDR1 and CDR2 are MNHEY and SVGAGI. V was clipped by 0 bases and J by 3 bases, with 12 bases between them. CDR3 size: 15 residues. The CDR3: CASSYSYGSNYEQYF. CDR3 sequence (DNA): TGTGCCAGCAGTTACTCATACGGGAGTAACTACGAGCAGTACTTC.

The chain joins TRBV7-2 to TRBJ2-6; D may be TRBD1 (5 bases). Trimming cost V 3 bases and J 4 bases, with 10 bases left between them. This CDR3 comprises 15 residues. From germline, CDR1 is SGHTA and CDR2 FQGNSA. CDR3 amino acids: CASSLTAGGANVLTF. As DNA, the CDR3 is TGTGCCAGCAGCTTGACCGCAGGGGGGGCCAACGTCCTGACTTTC.

The gene calls are TRBV27 and TRBJ2-4; D may be TRBD2 (6 bases). CDR1 MNHEY and CDR2 SMNVEV come from the germline V gene (reference sequence). Trimming pared 4 bases from V and 3 bases from J, leaving 10 bases between. This CDR3 has 14 residues. The CDR3 reads CASSSSDDKNIQYF. The CDR3, as DNA: TGTGCCAGCAGTTCTAGCGATGACAAAAACATTCAGTACTTC.

This chain connects TRBV19 to TRBJ1-5, with D possibly being TRBD1 (6 bases). CDR1 is LNHDA, CDR2 SQIVND, per germline (reference sequence). V was pared by 3 bases and J by 6 bases, with 15 bases between. The CDR3 contains 15 residues. The CDR3 here is CASSIPPGGLQPQHF. The CDR3 DNA reads TGTGCCAGTAGTATTCCCCCGGGGGGGCTTCAGCCCCAGCATTTT.

The chain has TRBV3-1 (or the pseudogene TRBV3-2) and TRBJ2-2; TRBD1 aligns across 10 bases. The CDR3 is 18 residues long. Per germline, CDR1 LGHDT and CDR2 YNNKEL (reference sequence). V was pared by 4 bases and J by 0 bases, with 8 bases of the junction left unmatched. The CDR3 bases are TGTGCCAGCAGCCTAAGGGACAGGGGCTCCACGAACACCGGGGAGCTGTTTTTT. Residues: CASSLRDRGSTNTGELFF.

The table lists this clone with a count of one. The chain joins TRBV18 to TRBJ1-1; possible D gene TRBD1, 5 bases. V was shortened by 3 bases and J by 2 bases, with 10 bases between the two germline ends. The V gene's germline CDR1 is KGHSH and CDR2 LQKENI. The CDR3 has 14 amino acids. CDR3 bases: TGTGCCAGCTCACCGGACGGGGGTAACACTGAAGCTTTCTTT. This gives the protein CASSPDGGNTEAFF.

The chain couples TRBV7-2 to TRBJ2-3, with D unclear. V was cut by 5 bases and J by 2 bases, with 8 bases left in between. There are 13 residues in the CDR3. Germline lookup yields CDR1 SGHTA and CDR2 FQGNSA. The chain's CDR3 is CASSTAYTDTQYF. CDR3 bases: TGTGCCAGCAGCACCGCCTACACAGATACGCAGTATTTT. The entire variable domain, with the rest obtained from reference TRBV7-2 and TRBJ2-3, is as follows: GAGVSQSPSNKVTEKGKDVELRCDPISGHTALYWYRQSLGQGLEFLIYFQGNSAPDKSGLPSDRFSAERTGGSVSTLTIQRTQQEDSAVYLCASSTAYTDTQYFGPGTRLTVL.

The rearrangement links TRBV5-8 to TRBJ1-6, with D possibly TRBD1 on 6 matching bases. The CDR3 runs to 16 residues. The germline gives CDR1 SGHTS, CDR2 YDEGEE. V dropped 4 bases and J dropped 4 bases, with 15 bases sitting between them. The DNA of the CDR3 is TGTGCCAGCAGCCCCCAACAGGGCGGGTATAATTCACCCCTCCACTTT. Translating gives CASSPQQGGYNSPLHF.

This chain links TRBV7-9 with TRBJ2-3, with D unresolved. Germline CDR1 reads SEHNR; CDR2 reads FQNEAQ (reference sequence). Trimming stripped 4 bases from V and 0 bases from J, with 11 bases between. This CDR3 is built from 15 residues. This CDR3 is CASSSEGPSTDTQYF. CDR3 coding DNA: TGTGCCAGCAGCTCGGAAGGGCCCAGCACAGATACGCAGTATTTT.

V gene TRBV7-6 combines with J gene TRBJ2-7; 13 bases map to TRBD2. CDR1 and CDR2 (germline): SGHVS, FNYEAQ. This CDR3 is 16 amino acids long. Unmatched junction bases numbered 3, after V lost 4 bases and J lost 0 bases. The CDR3, as DNA: TGTGCCAGCAGCTCGGGACTAGCGGGGAGCTCCTACGAGCAGTACTTC. This codes for CASSSGLAGSSYEQYF.

V is TRBV7-9 and J is TRBJ2-3, with 7 nucleotides matching TRBD2. Germline V CDR1 and CDR2: SEHNR, FQNEAQ (reference sequence). The junction had 3 bases not matched to a gene; V was cut back by 1 base and J by 2 bases. This CDR3 has 15 residues. Written as DNA, the CDR3 is TGTGCCAGCAGCTTAGGCGGGGGAGCCACAGATACGCAGTATTTT. Protein: CASSLGGGATDTQYF.

This chain links TRBV9 with TRBJ2-5; D gene unclear. The V and J ends lost 0 bases and 2 bases respectively, with 5 bases between them. CDR3 size: 13 residues. Germline CDR1 reads SGDLS; CDR2 reads YYNGEE. In DNA, the CDR3 is TGTGCCAGCAGCGTAGGTGGGCAAGAGACCCAGTACTTC. Translation gives CASSVGGQETQYF.

V and J are TRBV30 and TRBJ1-5; D is undetermined. The V gene lost 2 bases and the J gene lost 8 bases, with 13 bases spanning the gap. CDR1 and CDR2 from the germline V gene are GTSNPN and SVGIG (reference sequence). The CDR3 is made up of 13 amino acids. This chain's CDR3 is CAWSIGDVEPQHF. CDR3 nucleotide sequence: TGTGCCTGGAGTATTGGAGATGTGGAGCCCCAGCATTTT.

The chain uses TRBV28 and TRBJ1-5, with 7 bases identical to TRBD1. The CDR3 is made up of 19 amino acids. With 1 base clipped from V and 7 bases from J, the junction kept 19 bases outside the gene matches. Germline lookup yields CDR1 MDHEN and CDR2 SYDVKM. CDR3 loop: CASSLFTGTAFLLVQPQHF. As DNA, the CDR3 is TGTGCCAGCAGTTTATTCACCGGGACAGCCTTTCTCCTGGTCCAGCCCCAGCATTTT.

CDR3 loop: CASRSRDVISGANVLTF. The DNA of the CDR3 is TGCGCCAGCCGTAGCCGGGACGTAATCTCTGGGGCCAACGTCCTGACTTTC. V gene TRBV5-1 combines with J gene TRBJ2-6; D could derive from TRBD1 or TRBD2 (5 bases each). The CDR3 runs to 17 residues. V lost 7 bases and J 0 bases, leaving 17 bases between the germline ends. Looked up from germline, CDR1 is SGHRS and CDR2 is YFSETQ.

The chain employs TRBV5-1 and TRBJ2-3; unclear D gene. Germline lookup yields CDR1 SGHRS and CDR2 YFSETQ. Trimming stripped 1 base from V and 0 bases from J, with 3 bases between. The CDR3 is 13 residues long. The CDR3 sequence is CASSLSSTDTQYF. The DNA of the CDR3 is TGCGCCAGCAGCTTGTCTAGCACAGATACGCAGTATTTT.